This entry concerns a single T cell receptor (beta chain). A read error may explain this, as a much larger clone is one base away. Per germline, CDR1 DFQATT and CDR2 SNEGSKA (reference sequence). The CDR3 consists of 14 residues. V shed 0 bases, J shed 4 bases, and the junction held 6 bases outside the gene matches. TCRdb independently ran MiXCR on the PCR reads; one entry per CDR3 protein. The sample contains nearly 650,000 distinct CDR3 sequences, around 25% of which appear only once. The data were obtained in a study of molecular identifiers for immune sequencing clone quantification. When naive CD8 T cells were sorted, they were gated as CD8+CD4-CCR7+CD45RA+.

Sequencing was performed on naive CD8+ T cells from blood, with Jurkat cell RNA spiked in. Specified subset: FACS-sorted CD8+CD4-CCR7+CD45RA+ naive T cells. V is TRBV20-1 and J is TRBJ2-7; 7 nucleotides match TRBD2. The TCR sequence derives from a human donor in good health. Some libraries in this study had Jurkat cell RNA spiked in. Here the CDR3 reads CSARDVSSGYEQYF. CDR3 in DNA: TGCAGTGCTAGAGATGTATCTAGCGGATACGAGCAGTACTTC.